These 17 T cell receptor beta chains were all obtained from the same sample, sequenced in a study of identical twins. TCRdb called the 5' RACE reads again in MiXCR, with one record for every CDR3 protein. The table lists about 240,000 distinct CDR3 sequences, approximately 12% of them singletons. Separately, the same data were catalogued under a study of yellow fever vaccine responses in identical twins.

Sequencing was performed on memory (CD45RO+) T cells sorted from blood. Receptors were obtained from a woman aged 18-30 years in good health.

Only one count was recorded for this clonotype. The rearrangement links TRBV14 to TRBJ2-7, with D uncertain. CDR3 length equals 14 residues. The germline gives CDR1 SGHDN, CDR2 FVKESK. The V gene lost 2 bases and the J gene lost 2 bases, with 10 bases spanning the gap. The DNA of the CDR3 is TGTGCCAGCAGCCAACTGGATTCCCCCTACGAGCAGTACTTC. It translates to CASSQLDSPYEQYF.

Only a few counts were recorded for this clonotype. V gene TRBV12-3 or TRBV12-4 combines with J gene TRBJ1-2, with D possibly TRBD1 on 5 matching bases. This CDR3 spans 13 amino acids. Trimming removed 7 bases at V and 8 bases at J, with 17 bases between. The CDR3 DNA follows: TGTGCCAGCATCCGAGAGGGGACCGGAGGCTACACCTTC. Protein product: CASIREGTGGYTF.

This clonotype was observed at least ten times. The rearrangement joins TRBV7-9 to TRBJ2-3; tentative D call: TRBD2 (5 bases). V lost 2 bases, J lost 3 bases, and 12 bases lay in between. From germline, CDR1 is SEHNR and CDR2 FQNEAQ (reference sequence). The CDR3 totals 15 residues. CDR3 coding DNA: TGTGCCAGCAGCTTAATTCGGGGAATAACAGATACGCAGTATTTT. Translated, it gives CASSLIRGITDTQYF.

This clonotype was found once. This chain uses TRBV28 with TRBJ1-5; the D gene is possibly TRBD1 (6 bases). V gave up 7 bases and J gave up 5 bases, with 15 bases separating them. Germline lookup yields CDR1 MDHEN and CDR2 SYDVKM. The CDR3 has 14 amino acids. This CDR3 is CASIPDGGHQPQHF. The CDR3 DNA is TGTGCCAGCATACCGGACGGGGGGCATCAGCCCCAGCATTTT.

This clonotype has just a few counts. The chain couples TRBV27 to TRBJ2-3, with 10 positions matching TRBD2. This CDR3 has 18 amino acids. J was trimmed by 6 bases and V by 3 bases; bases with no gene match: 15. Looked up from germline, CDR1 is MNHEY and CDR2 is SMNVEV (reference sequence). CDR3 sequence: CASSFLIKSGGAPDTQYF. In nucleotides, the CDR3 is TGTGCCAGCAGTTTCCTGATAAAAAGCGGGGGGGCCCCCGATACGCAGTATTTT.

CDR3 protein: CASSQPTAGKETQYF. CDR3 DNA sequence: TGTGCCAGCAGTCAACCCACGGCAGGGAAAGAGACCCAGTACTTC. The rearrangement links TRBV7-2 to TRBJ2-5, with D possibly TRBD1 on 5 matching bases. Germline V lookup: CDR1 SGHTA, CDR2 FQGNSA. V dropped 6 bases and J dropped 3 bases, with 17 bases sitting between them. The CDR3 consists of 15 residues. Using reference TRBV7-2 and TRBJ2-5 for the parts outside the CDR3, the full variable domain is GAGVSQSPSNKVTEKGKDVELRCDPISGHTALYWYRQSLGQGLEFLIYFQGNSAPDKSGLPSDRFSAERTGGSVSTLTIQRTQQEDSAVYLCASSQPTAGKETQYFGPGTRLLVL.

The V gene is TRBV20-1, the J gene TRBJ1-1; D possibly corresponds to TRBD1 (5 bases). Germline loops: CDR1 DFQATT, CDR2 SNEGSKA (reference sequence). V was shortened by 0 bases and J by 3 bases, with 14 bases between the two germline ends. This CDR3 has 15 residues. Written as DNA, the CDR3 is TGCAGTGCTAGAGATCACGGGGACGGACACACTGAAGCTTTCTTT. It translates to CSARDHGDGHTEAFF.

The chain has TRBV6-2 or TRBV6-3 and TRBJ2-7; tentatively, D is TRBD2 (6 bases). Looked up from germline, CDR1 is MNHEY and CDR2 is SVGEGT. The CDR3 spans 14 residues. V lost 8 bases to trimming and J lost 4 bases, with 18 bases between them. CDR3 nucleotide sequence: TGTGCCAGCGGCGAAGGAGGGGCGTCTTACGAGCAGTACTTC. Translated, it gives CASGEGGASYEQYF.

This clonotype was recorded a few times. The genes are TRBV11-2 and TRBJ2-2; tentatively, D is TRBD2 (6 bases). The germline V gene has CDR1 SGHAT and CDR2 FQNNGV. Trimming took 1 base from V and 1 from J, leaving 7 bases between them. The CDR3 runs to 15 residues. The CDR3 region is CASSLVGGNTGELFF. CDR3 nucleotides: TGTGCCAGCAGCTTAGTCGGGGGGAACACCGGGGAGCTGTTTTTT.

This clonotype was seen only a few times. DNA for the CDR3: TGTGCCAGCAGTTTTTCTTCCTCCGGCCGAGTTGAGCAGTACTTC. It is translated as CASSFSSSGRVEQYF. The chain couples TRBV28 to TRBJ2-7, with unresolved D. CDR3 length: 15 amino acids. CDR1 is MDHEN and CDR2 is SYDVKM in the germline V gene. The V end lost 3 bases, the J end lost 7 bases, and 19 bases lay between the germline ends.

This clonotype was picked up a small number of times. The V gene is TRBV6-2 or TRBV6-3, the J gene TRBJ1-1; D gene uncertain. The CDR3 is 13 residues long. V was shortened by 8 bases and J by 1 base, with 11 bases between the two germline ends. CDR1 is MNHEY, CDR2 SVGEGT, per germline. CDR3 in DNA: TGTGCCAGCGCACCCGGGCCGAACACTGAAGCTTTCTTT. The encoded protein is CASAPGPNTEAFF.

This clonotype was counted once. The rearrangement joins TRBV30 to TRBJ2-3, with 7 bases aligning to TRBD2. Germline V CDR1 and CDR2: GTSNPN, SVGIG (reference sequence). Trimming took 5 bases from V and 2 from J; bases not matched to a gene: 7. CDR3 length: 14 residues. In nucleotides, the CDR3 is TGTGCCTGGGCTCATGGGGGGGTCACAGATACGCAGTATTTT. Translating it yields CAWAHGGVTDTQYF. Full variable domain (rest looked up from reference TRBV30 and TRBJ2-3): SQTIHQWPATLVQPVGSPLSLECTVEGTSNPNLYWYRQAAGRGLQLLFYSVGIGQISSEVPQNLSASRPQDRQFILSSKKLLLSDSGFYLCAWAHGGVTDTQYFGPGTRLTVL.

On this clonotype itself: A much bigger clone sits one base away, suggesting this may be a read error. The chain uses TRBV4-1 and TRBJ2-3; TRBD2 agrees at 8 bases. The J segment lost 4 bases and the V segment lost 6 bases, leaving 21 bases of the junction unmatched. The CDR3 is 19 residues long. Germline CDR1 reads MGHRA; CDR2 reads YSYEKL. The CDR3: CASSQPGLKRESKADTQYF. In nucleotides, the CDR3 is TGCGCCAGCAGTCAACCCGGCCTAAAGCGGGAGAGTAAGGCAGATACGCAGTATTTT.

This clonotype was detected a few times. This sequence joins TRBV7-6 and TRBJ2-1, with D perhaps matching TRBD2 (7 bases). CDR1 and CDR2 (germline): SGHVS, FNYEAQ. The CDR3 consists of 15 residues. Trimming cost V 4 bases and J 8 bases, with 18 bases left between them. The CDR3 here is CASSYGRGPAYEQFF. CDR3 nucleotide sequence: TGTGCCAGCAGCTATGGGCGGGGGCCGGCATATGAGCAGTTCTTC.

This clonotype has a count of ten or more. This sequence joins TRBV12-3 or TRBV12-4 and TRBJ1-3, with a tentative D call TRBD1 (5 bases). This CDR3 is 15 amino acids long. Trimming removed 2 bases from V and 3 bases from J, with 11 bases in between. CDR3 region: CASSLMGEIGNTIYF. As DNA, the CDR3 is TGTGCCAGCAGTTTAATGGGGGAAATTGGAAACACCATATATTTT.

Comments on this clonotype: At one end the junction does not follow the germline gene, possibly because of a read error. The gene calls are TRBV12-3 or TRBV12-4 and TRBJ2-7; 9 bases are shared with TRBD2. The CDR3 is 13 residues long. CDR3 in amino acids: CASSVAGADEQYF. Here the CDR3 DNA reads TGTGCCAGCAGTGTAGCGGGGGCGGACGAGCAGTACTTC.

V usage is TRBV5-1 and J usage is TRBJ2-6; 9 bases match TRBD2. With 6 bases clipped from V and 0 bases from J, the junction kept 4 bases outside the gene matches. There are 16 residues in the CDR3. The germline gives CDR1 SGHRS, CDR2 YFSETQ. The CDR3 DNA reads as TGCGCCAGCACCGCGGGGGGGAGCTCTGGGGCCAACGTCCTGACTTTC. Translated: CASTAGGSSGANVLTF.